Following are 23 T cell receptor beta chains from one sample sequenced in a study of shared clonotypes between healthy human individuals. Data came from immunoSEQ multiplex PCR; TCRdb stores just in-frame clones and leaves some out. The profile shows some 1.4 million clones, around 95% of them singletons. Sequenced sample: naive CD4+ T cells sorted from blood. As for subset: CD45RA+ positively selected. Receptor source: a man aged 25 to 45 in good health.

This clone was detected once. The chain has TRBV30 and TRBJ2-1; no clear D. The CDR3 has 12 residues. V lost 4 bases and J 5 bases, leaving 9 bases between the germline ends. Germline CDR1 is GTSNPN and CDR2 is SVGIG (reference sequence). The CDR3: CAWTRAHNEQFF. CDR3 coding DNA: TGTGCCTGGACTAGGGCACACAATGAGCAGTTCTTC.

This clone has a handful of counts. The chain has TRBV4-1 and TRBJ2-7; maybe TRBD2 (6 bases). V lost 5 bases to trimming and J lost 3 bases, with 14 bases between them. This CDR3 is built from 14 residues. In germline, CDR1 is MGHRA, CDR2 YSYEKL. The CDR3 DNA reads TGCGCCAGCAGCGGACTATTCGGGAACTACGAGCAGTACTTC. This sequence encodes CASSGLFGNYEQYF.

The V gene is TRBV25-1, the J gene TRBJ2-5; D ambiguous. The V end lost 0 bases, the J end lost 4 bases, and 12 bases lay between the germline ends. Per germline, CDR1 MGHDK and CDR2 SYGVNS. This CDR3 has 15 residues. As DNA, the CDR3 is TGTGCCAGCAGTGAATATACACACCGACGAGAGACCCAGTACTTC. Translating it yields CASSEYTHRRETQYF. The whole variable domain, filled in from reference TRBV25-1 and TRBJ2-5, reads EADIYQTPRYLVIGTGKKITLECSQTMGHDKMYWYQQDPGMELHLIHYSYGVNSTEKGDLSSESTVSRIRTEHFPLTLESARPSHTSQYLCASSEYTHRRETQYFGPGTRLLVL.

The chain is built from TRBV11-2 and TRBJ2-1, with 12 positions matching TRBD2. With 0 bases clipped from V and 9 bases from J, the junction kept 18 bases outside the gene matches. Germline-derived CDR1 and CDR2 are SGHAT and FQNNGV. The CDR3 is made up of 20 amino acids. The CDR3 DNA reads as TGTGCCAGCAGCTTAGAGCCCCCTGGACTAGCGGGACCGGGGGCGGGTGAGCAGTTCTTC. Translating it yields CASSLEPPGLAGPGAGEQFF. Based on the CDR3 plus reference TRBV11-2 and TRBJ2-1, the full variable domain is EAGVAQSPRYKIIEKRQSVAFWCNPISGHATLYWYQQILGQGPKLLIQFQNNGVVDDSQLPKDRFSAERLKGVDSTLKIQPAKLEDSAVYLCASSLEPPGLAGPGAGEQFFGPGTRLTVL.

As regards this clone: Distinct nucleotide sequences in the sample also encode this CDR3. The chain links TRBV9 to TRBJ2-5, with 12 nucleotides matching TRBD2. The CDR3 contains 16 residues. The ends lost 1 base at V and 5 bases at J; junction bases unmatched: 6. Per germline, CDR1 SGDLS and CDR2 YYNGEE. The CDR3 reads CASSVSSGRAGETQYF. The CDR3 DNA reads TGTGCCAGCAGCGTATCTAGCGGGAGGGCCGGGGAGACCCAGTACTTC.

The gene calls are TRBV6-5 and TRBJ2-7; maybe TRBD1 (5 bases). V gave up 2 bases and J gave up 4 bases, with 12 bases separating them. Looked up from germline, CDR1 is MNHEY and CDR2 is SVGAGI. The CDR3 is 14 residues long. CDR3 amino acids: CASSYDAGKYEQYF. CDR3 nucleotide sequence: TGTGCCAGCAGTTACGATGCAGGGAAATACGAGCAGTACTTC.

This clone was picked up one time. The chain joins TRBV13 to TRBJ2-1, with 9 bases fitting TRBD1. Trimming cost V 4 bases and J 4 bases; bases outside gene matches: 5. CDR3 size: 15 residues. The germline V gene encodes CDR1 PRHDT and CDR2 FYEKMQ (reference sequence). The DNA of the CDR3 is TGTGCCAGCAGCTCCTGGGACAGGGATTACAATGAGCAGTTCTTC. Translated, it gives CASSSWDRDYNEQFF. Full variable domain (missing parts from reference TRBV13 and TRBJ2-1): AAGVIQSPRHLIKEKRETATLKCYPIPRHDTVYWYQQGPGQDPQFLISFYEKMQSDKGSIPDRFSAQQFSDYHSELNMSSLELGDSALYFCASSSWDRDYNEQFFGPGTRLTVL.

The J gene is TRBJ1-5, the V gene TRBV5-8, with TRBD1 matching over 7 bases. Germline CDR1 reads SGHTS; CDR2 reads YDEGEE. V lost 2 bases, J lost 4 bases, and 15 bases stayed unmatched. This CDR3 is 18 amino acids long. CDR3 nucleotide sequence: TGTGCCAGCAGCTTTGCCCCTCTTTCGACAGGGAGGAATCAGCCCCAGCATTTT. Translated: CASSFAPLSTGRNQPQHF.

The chain combines TRBV5-1 with TRBJ1-4; D might be TRBD1 (6 bases). Trimming shortened V by 1 base and J by 6 bases, and 10 bases separated the two germline ends. Germline CDR1 reads SGHRS; CDR2 reads YFSETQ. This CDR3 spans 14 amino acids. The CDR3 is CASSLQGLDEKLFF. The CDR3 nucleotides read TGCGCCAGCAGCTTGCAGGGGTTGGATGAAAAACTGTTTTTT.

The rearrangement links TRBV4-3 to TRBJ2-3, with D tentatively TRBD1 or TRBD2 (5 bases each). The CDR3 consists of 15 residues. Trimming took 0 bases from V and 2 from J, leaving 9 bases between them. Germline CDR1 LGHNA, CDR2 YSLEER. CDR3 DNA sequence: TGCGCCAGCAGCCAAGATGGGGGTTCCACAGATACGCAGTATTTT. Translated, it gives CASSQDGGSTDTQYF.

This clone is a singleton in its sample. The CDR3 sequence is CASSPYGDRGYNEQFF. CDR3 DNA: TGTGCCAGCAGTCCGTACGGGGACAGGGGCTACAATGAGCAGTTCTTC. The chain has TRBV28 and TRBJ2-1; the match to TRBD1 covers 10 bases. Germline lookup yields CDR1 MDHEN and CDR2 SYDVKM. This CDR3 contains 16 residues. Trimming removed 5 bases from V and 3 bases from J; junction bases left unmatched: 7.

This chain joins TRBV7-2 and TRBJ1-2; D is ambiguous. The V and J ends lost 1 base and 8 bases respectively, with 11 bases between them. The germline gives CDR1 SGHTA, CDR2 FQGNSA. The CDR3 contains 13 residues. The chain's CDR3 is CASSLDRTAGYTF. DNA of the CDR3: TGTGCCAGCAGCTTAGACAGAACGGCGGGCTACACCTTC.

This chain uses TRBV28 with TRBJ2-7; D ambiguous. Deletions cut 4 bases from V and 12 bases from J, with 16 bases between. From germline, CDR1 is MDHEN and CDR2 SYDVKM. The CDR3 has 12 amino acids. CDR3 DNA: TGTGCCAGCAGTTCCCCAGGTGTTATGTCGTACTTC. Protein sequence: CASSSPGVMSYF. Together with reference TRBV28 and TRBJ2-7, the CDR3 gives the full variable domain: DVKVTQSSRYLVKRTGEKVFLECVQDMDHENMFWYRQDPGLGLRLIYFSYDVKMKEKGDIPEGYSVSREKKERFSLILESASTNQTSMYLCASSSPGVMSYFGPGTRLTVT.

On this clone: The sample carries other DNA sequences with the same CDR3. The chain is built from TRBV5-4 and TRBJ1-3; D remains ambiguous. This CDR3 comprises 14 residues. Trimming removed 0 bases from V and 2 bases from J, with 6 bases in between. Germline V CDR1 and CDR2: SGHNT, YYREEE (reference sequence). This CDR3 is CASSLGGAGNTIYF. CDR3 in DNA: TGTGCCAGCAGCTTGGGTGGCGCTGGAAACACCATATATTTT.

V usage is TRBV6-5 and J usage is TRBJ1-1; D remains unclear. The CDR3 spans 16 residues. From germline, CDR1 is MNHEY and CDR2 SVGAGI. Trimming cost V 0 bases and J 0 bases, with 11 bases left between them. This CDR3 reads CASSYSAGSMNTEAFF. The CDR3 bases are TGTGCCAGCAGTTACTCGGCAGGATCTATGAACACTGAAGCTTTCTTT.

This clone was observed once. CDR3 coding DNA: TGTGCCAGCAGCAAGGACCGGGGCCCCTACGAGCAGTACTTC. Residues: CASSKDRGPYEQYF. V and J are TRBV7-6 and TRBJ2-7; D possibly matches TRBD1 or TRBD2 (5 bases each). Germline V gene sequence: CDR1 SGHVS, CDR2 FNYEAQ. The CDR3 contains 14 residues. V gave up 5 bases and J gave up 2 bases, with 13 bases separating them.

The J gene is TRBJ2-6, the V gene TRBV7-6; D uncertain. This CDR3 is 16 amino acids long. V lost 5 bases and J lost 0, with 11 bases in between. CDR1 SGHVS and CDR2 FNYEAQ come from the germline V gene. CDR3 protein: CASSGSWPSGANVLTF. The CDR3 nucleotides are TGTGCCAGCAGCGGTAGCTGGCCCTCTGGGGCCAACGTCCTGACTTTC.

This clone occurred once. The chain employs TRBV9 and TRBJ1-1; D call uncertain. The CDR3 has 19 residues. Looked up from germline, CDR1 is SGDLS and CDR2 is YYNGEE. V lost 4 bases to trimming and J lost 1 base, with 26 bases between them. CDR3 residues: CASSPRLDGVLESNTEAFF. For the CDR3, the DNA is TGTGCCAGCAGCCCCCGTCTCGATGGGGTTCTAGAGTCGAACACTGAAGCTTTCTTT.

DNA for the CDR3: TGCGCCAGCAGCCTCGCTCCCAAACAATCTGGGGCCAACGTCCTGACTTTC. Translating gives CASSLAPKQSGANVLTF. The chain carries TRBV4-1 and TRBJ2-6; no clear D gene. The CDR3 extends over 17 amino acids. Germline V gene lookup returns CDR1 MGHRA and CDR2 YSYEKL. The germline V and J ends were trimmed by 4 bases and 1 base, with 14 bases remaining between them.

This clone appeared once. V is TRBV10-3 and J is TRBJ1-4, with 11 bases aligning to TRBD1. V shed 6 bases and J 0 bases; nucleotides not matched to a gene: 3. The CDR3 contains 16 residues. Germline CDR1 reads ENHRY; CDR2 reads SYGVKD. The CDR3 bases are TGTGCCATCAGCCCGGGACAGGGGGCAACTAATGAAAAACTGTTTTTT. This codes for CAISPGQGATNEKLFF.

Here the CDR3 DNA reads TGCAGCGTTAGACCCGAAGGGAACACCGGGGAGCTGTTTTTT. Protein sequence: CSVRPEGNTGELFF. V usage is TRBV29-1 and J usage is TRBJ2-2; no firm D call. V lost 5 bases and J 1 base, leaving 11 bases between the germline ends. This CDR3 contains 14 residues. In germline, CDR1 is SQVTM, CDR2 ANQGSEA.

V gene TRBV29-1 combines with J gene TRBJ2-7; 10 bases agree with TRBD1. The length of the CDR3 is 15 residues. V shed 3 bases, J shed 3 bases, and the junction held 8 bases outside the gene matches. Germline assignment: CDR1 SQVTM and CDR2 ANQGSEA. The DNA of the CDR3 is TGCAGCGTTGAGGGGGACAGGGGACCGGACTACGAGCAGTACTTC. It is translated as CSVEGDRGPDYEQYF.

The chain recombines TRBV5-1 with TRBJ2-7; D gene uncertain. Per germline, CDR1 SGHRS and CDR2 YFSETQ. Trimming cost V 4 bases and J 2 bases, with 13 bases left between them. The CDR3 covers 14 residues. The CDR3 DNA is TGCGCCAGCAGCCTTACCGCCCGGACCTACGAGCAGTACTTC. This gives the protein CASSLTARTYEQYF.